Below, 21 T cell receptor beta chains from the same sample are listed, as sequenced in a study of blood T cells in healthy people across ages. Alongside a J-beta primer mix, a sample-barcoded 5' primer served in a second PCR lasting about 6 to 12 cycles. A single record per CDR3 protein comes from TCRdb applying MiXCR to the 5' RACE reads. This repertoire shows 600,000 to 1,000,000 distinct CDR3 sequences, 20% to 30% found once; its top ten account for roughly 3.8%. The sample was also linked to a second study, of T cells of mothers and their children.

Input material: blood. The receptors derive from a boy under 18 in good health.

This clonotype was observed a single time. This chain links TRBV5-1 with TRBJ1-2; 9 positions agree with TRBD1. The V segment lost 3 bases and the J segment 7 bases; nucleotides outside the gene matches: 7. In germline, CDR1 is SGHRS, CDR2 YFSETQ. The CDR3 totals 14 residues. The CDR3 region is CASSSMGQGGGYTF. The DNA for the CDR3 is TGCGCCAGCAGCTCCATGGGACAGGGTGGTGGCTACACCTTC.

This clonotype has a handful of counts. CDR3 protein: CSGIRGARDTQYF. Here the CDR3 DNA reads TGCAGCGGGATCAGGGGGGCCCGTGATACGCAGTATTTT. The chain carries TRBV20-1 and TRBJ2-3; tentative D call: TRBD1 (7 bases). This CDR3 is built from 13 residues. Germline V gene data show CDR1 as DFQATT and CDR2 as SNEGSKA (reference sequence).

This clonotype was seen a few times. The chain carries TRBV6-6 and TRBJ2-3; D not resolved. V was pared by 5 bases and J by 6 bases, with 6 bases between. Germline loops: CDR1 MNHNY, CDR2 SVGAGI (reference sequence). This CDR3 is built from 11 residues. Here the CDR3 DNA reads TGTGCCAGCAGTCAGCCCGATACGCAGTATTTT. It specifies CASSQPDTQYF.

This clonotype came up a few times. V usage is TRBV7-9 and J usage is TRBJ2-1; TRBD2 is a possible D gene (6 bases). Germline-derived CDR1 and CDR2 are SEHNR and FQNEAQ (reference sequence). This CDR3 has 17 amino acids. Deletions cut 2 bases from V and 9 bases from J, with 23 bases between. Here the CDR3 reads CASSLSQAPVGGVEQFF. The CDR3 bases are TGTGCCAGCAGCTTAAGCCAAGCGCCGGTGGGGGGAGTTGAGCAGTTCTTC.

The sample holds many counts of this clonotype. The V and J genes are TRBV5-1 and TRBJ2-1; 7 bases fit TRBD1. Per germline, CDR1 SGHRS and CDR2 YFSETQ. V lost 6 bases to trimming and J lost 0 bases; unmatched junction nucleotides: 3. This CDR3 region has 14 residues. This chain's CDR3 is CASNHRGSYNEQFF. CDR3 DNA: TGCGCCAGCAACCACAGGGGCTCCTACAATGAGCAGTTCTTC.

CDR3 amino acids: CASRKTGLVYGYTF. The CDR3 coding sequence is TGTGCCAGCAGAAAAACGGGACTCGTTTATGGCTACACCTTC. This chain uses TRBV28 with TRBJ1-2; possibly TRBD1 for D (5 bases). Per germline, CDR1 MDHEN and CDR2 SYDVKM. This CDR3 region has 14 residues. V lost 6 bases and J lost 5, with 16 bases in between.

This clonotype has more than one count but fewer than ten. The chain employs TRBV9 and TRBJ2-1, with a possible D match to TRBD2 (6 bases). The CDR3 covers 16 residues. V was shortened by 0 bases and J by 3 bases, with 13 bases between the two germline ends. The germline gives CDR1 SGDLS, CDR2 YYNGEE. Written as DNA, the CDR3 is TGTGCCAGCAGCGTAGCCGCGGGACCTTACTACAATGAGCAGTTCTTC. It translates to CASSVAAGPYYNEQFF.

This chain links TRBV12-3 or TRBV12-4 with TRBJ2-7; TRBD2 matches 8 bases. V lost 7 bases to trimming and J lost 0 bases; unmatched junction nucleotides: 8. This CDR3 is built from 15 residues. The CDR3 here is CASTKGTSGSYEQYF. The CDR3 DNA is TGTGCCAGCACCAAGGGAACTAGCGGCTCCTACGAGCAGTACTTC.

The sample holds a few counts of this clonotype. V gene TRBV7-2 combines with J gene TRBJ1-6; D is ambiguous. Trimming removed 1 base from V and 15 bases from J, with 16 bases in between. CDR3 length: 14 residues. CDR1 is SGHTA, CDR2 FQGNSA, per germline. The CDR3 DNA follows: TGTGCCAGCAGCTTAGGGCTCAGTCCCCATCTCCTCCACTTT. It encodes CASSLGLSPHLLHF.

This clonotype was observed a few times. This chain joins TRBV6-2 or TRBV6-3 and TRBJ2-5; no clear D gene. The DNA end lines up better with TRBJ2-1; the J call may be wrong. Germline V gene sequence: CDR1 MNHEY, CDR2 SVGEGT. This CDR3 is 15 amino acids long. CDR3 sequence: CASSYEFFPDNEQFF. Written as DNA, the CDR3 is TGTGCCAGCAGTTACGAGTTCTTTCCGGACAATGAGCAGTTCTTC.

A few counts support this clonotype. This sequence joins TRBV4-3 and TRBJ1-2; a weak D match, TRBD1 (5 bases). CDR3 length: 14 residues. Looked up from germline, CDR1 is LGHNA and CDR2 is YSLEER. V was clipped by 1 base and J by 1 base, with 7 bases between them. CDR3 residues: CASSQGDSNYGYTF. CDR3 in DNA: TGCGCCAGCAGCCAAGGAGACAGTAACTATGGCTACACCTTC.

This clonotype was counted between two and nine times. This chain links TRBV18 with TRBJ2-1; a weak D match, TRBD1 (5 bases). The CDR3 length is 16 residues. V shed 3 bases and J shed 4 bases, with 16 bases lying between them. Germline lookup yields CDR1 KGHSH and CDR2 LQKENI. CDR3 in amino acids: CASSPARQFGYNEQFF. Written as DNA, the CDR3 is TGTGCCAGCTCACCGGCTAGACAGTTCGGGTACAATGAGCAGTTCTTC.

V and J are TRBV25-1 and TRBJ2-5; unclear D gene. The V gene's germline CDR1 is MGHDK and CDR2 SYGVNS. This CDR3 has 11 amino acids. The V end was cut by 1 base, the J end by 6 bases, with 3 bases between. The CDR3 sequence: CASSEFQTQYF. The CDR3 nucleotides read TGTGCCAGCAGTGAATTTCAGACCCAGTACTTC.

In the case of this clonotype: At one end the junction does not follow the germline gene, possibly because of a read error. The chain has TRBV7-9 and TRBJ2-5; D is possibly TRBD1 or TRBD2 (5 bases each). This CDR3 contains 14 residues. The V gene's germline CDR1 is SEHNR and CDR2 FQNEAQ (reference sequence). The CDR3 is CASSSTGPTETKYF. The CDR3 DNA reads as TGTGCCAGCAGCTCCACGGGACCAACAGAGACCAAGTACTTC.

The V and J genes are TRBV2 and TRBJ2-5, with a weak D call TRBD2 (6 bases). The DNA end lines up better with TRBJ2-1; the J call may be wrong. Germline V gives CDR1 SNHLY, CDR2 FYNNEI. The CDR3 is 14 residues long. Here the CDR3 DNA reads TGTGCCAGCAGTGAAGCGCAGGACCGGGGGGAGCAGTTCTTC. It translates to CASSEAQDRGEQFF.

The chain couples TRBV29-1 to TRBJ1-2; D gene ambiguous. The CDR3 extends over 13 amino acids. The germline V and J ends were trimmed by 6 bases and 0 bases, with 11 bases remaining between them. CDR1 and CDR2 (germline): SQVTM, ANQGSEA. CDR3: CSVSDRANYGYTF. The CDR3 DNA reads TGCAGCGTCTCTGACCGGGCTAACTATGGCTACACCTTC.

This clonotype came up a few times. As DNA, the CDR3 is TGTGCCAGCAGCTTAGGGCGGGGAGCCAAAAACATTCAGTACTTC. Encoded protein: CASSLGRGAKNIQYF. V usage is TRBV7-2 and J usage is TRBJ2-4; D is perhaps TRBD2 (6 bases). The length of the CDR3 is 15 residues. The V gene's germline CDR1 is SGHTA and CDR2 FQGNSA. V lost 1 base and J 0 bases, leaving 7 bases between the germline ends.

There are a few counts of this clonotype. The chain is built from TRBV7-8 and TRBJ2-5; 9 nucleotides agree with TRBD2. The J call may be incorrect, as the DNA end agrees better with TRBJ2-1. Germline V gene data show CDR1 as SGHVS and CDR2 as FQNEAQ. The CDR3 has 16 residues. The CDR3 loop reads CASSLVGAGGINEQFF. As DNA, the CDR3 is TGTGCCAGCAGCTTAGTGGGAGCGGGAGGCATCAATGAGCAGTTCTTC.

This clonotype was counted between two and nine times. V and J are TRBV5-6 and TRBJ2-1; 9 nucleotides align to TRBD1. The J call may not be correct, given that the DNA end is closer to TRBJ2-7. Germline CDR1 SGHDT, CDR2 YYEEEE. There are 14 residues in the CDR3. CDR3: CASRTGTGHYEQYF. The CDR3 DNA reads as TGTGCCAGCAGAACCGGGACAGGGCACTACGAGCAGTACTTC.

The CDR3 region has the DNA TGTGCCAGCAGTTACTCGAAGGAGGAAGCGACGTCTTCTAATTCACCCCTCCACTTT. This gives the protein CASSYSKEEATSSNSPLHF. The rearrangement joins TRBV6-5 to TRBJ1-6, with no clear D. The CDR3 runs to 19 residues. Germline loops: CDR1 MNHEY, CDR2 SVGAGI. Deletions cut 0 bases from V and 6 bases from J, with 21 bases between.

This chain connects TRBV6-5 to TRBJ1-2; D is unresolved. V shed 3 bases and J shed 0 bases, with 17 bases lying between them. Looked up from germline, CDR1 is MNHEY and CDR2 is SVGAGI. CDR3 length: 17 amino acids. The CDR3 DNA follows: TGTGCCAGCAGTTATGCCCTACCCGACGGACCTAACTATGGCTACACCTTC. Its translation: CASSYALPDGPNYGYTF.